This T cell receptor (beta chain) is drawn from a study of blood T cell repertoires in COVID-19. Study overall: Nucleic acid was either cDNA or gDNA, and it came from T cells, B-cell-depleted T cells, or PBMCs.

Clinical histories supplied by participants themselves formed the basis of cohort assignment. Looked up from germline, CDR1 is SGHDT and CDR2 is YYEEEE. With V trimmed by 2 bases and J by 6 bases, 13 bases remained unmatched. CDR3 length equals 17 residues. Assay: immunoSEQ multiplex PCR; the TCRdb copy retains only in-frame clones and omits some. Of a few hundred thousand clones listed, about 85% are singletons. This receptor was obtained from a woman between 45 and 60 years old who had been exposed to COVID-19. Sample: PBMCs or T cells enriched from blood (not recorded which). The rearrangement joins TRBV5-6 to TRBJ1-1; 10 positions agree with TRBD1. Here the CDR3 reads CASSLGDRGRRFPEAFF. DNA of the CDR3: TGTGCCAGCAGCTTAGGGGACAGGGGCCGTAGGTTCCCTGAAGCTTTCTTT.